This T cell receptor (beta chain) was retrieved from a study of CD8+ T cells in alopecia areata. This CDR3 is 17 amino acids long. The V and J ends lost 0 bases and 5 bases, in that order; junction bases with no gene match: 9. Germline assignment: CDR1 SGHAT and CDR2 FQNNGV. Reverse transcription of extracted RNA yielded cDNA, which provided the sequencing template. This table comes from immunoSEQ multiplex PCR, and its TCRdb copy is limited to in-frame clones, with some not included. In the table there are around 190,000 clones, under 70% of which are singletons. Treatment here: oral pan-JAK inhibitor, 5-10 mg twice daily.

The sequencing used CD4+ T cells sorted from blood, collected at week 4, from a patient treated with tofacitinib. The J gene is TRBJ2-2, the V gene TRBV11-2; 7 nucleotides line up with TRBD2. This receptor was identified in a human donor with alopecia areata. The CDR3 DNA is TGTGCCAGCAGCTTAGACTTGGGGAGGGTCCTAACCGGGGAGCTGTTTTTT. Its translation: CASSLDLGRVLTGELFF.